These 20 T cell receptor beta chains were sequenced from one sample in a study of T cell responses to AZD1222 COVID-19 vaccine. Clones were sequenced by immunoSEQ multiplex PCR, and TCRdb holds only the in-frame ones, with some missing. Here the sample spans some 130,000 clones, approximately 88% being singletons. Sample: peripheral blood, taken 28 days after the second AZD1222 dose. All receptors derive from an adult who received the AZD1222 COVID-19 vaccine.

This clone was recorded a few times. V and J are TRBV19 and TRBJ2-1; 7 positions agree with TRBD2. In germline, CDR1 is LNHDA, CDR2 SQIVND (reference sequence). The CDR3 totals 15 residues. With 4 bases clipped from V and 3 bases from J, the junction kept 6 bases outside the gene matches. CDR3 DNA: TGTGCCAGTAGTAACGGGGGGAATAGCTACAATGAGCAGTTCTTC. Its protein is CASSNGGNSYNEQFF.

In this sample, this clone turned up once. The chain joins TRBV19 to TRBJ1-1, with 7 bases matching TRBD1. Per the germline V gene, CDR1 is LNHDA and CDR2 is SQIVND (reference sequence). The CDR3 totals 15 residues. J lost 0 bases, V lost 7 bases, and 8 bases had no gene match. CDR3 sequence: CASIYRGAMNTEAFF. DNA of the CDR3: TGTGCCAGTATTTACAGGGGCGCCATGAACACTGAAGCTTTCTTT.

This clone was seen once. The CDR3 is CASSWRTGGTEAFF. The CDR3 DNA follows: TGTGCCAGCAGCTGGCGAACAGGGGGGACTGAAGCTTTCTTT. The chain carries TRBV7-2 and TRBJ1-1, with TRBD1 matching over 8 bases. The V segment lost 4 bases and the J segment 5 bases; nucleotides outside the gene matches: 6. In germline, CDR1 is SGHTA, CDR2 FQGNSA. There are 14 residues in the CDR3.

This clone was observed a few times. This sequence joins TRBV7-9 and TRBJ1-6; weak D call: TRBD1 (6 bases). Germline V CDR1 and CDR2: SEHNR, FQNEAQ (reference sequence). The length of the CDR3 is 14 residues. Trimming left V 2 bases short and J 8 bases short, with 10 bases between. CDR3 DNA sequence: TGTGCCAGCAGCTTACCAGGGGTATATTCACCCCTCCACTTT. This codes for CASSLPGVYSPLHF.

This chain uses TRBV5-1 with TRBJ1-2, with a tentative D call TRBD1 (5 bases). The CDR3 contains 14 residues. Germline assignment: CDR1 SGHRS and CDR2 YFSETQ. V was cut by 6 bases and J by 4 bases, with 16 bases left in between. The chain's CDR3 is CASKMGGFSYGYTF. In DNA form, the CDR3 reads TGCGCCAGCAAAATGGGGGGGTTCAGCTATGGCTACACCTTC.

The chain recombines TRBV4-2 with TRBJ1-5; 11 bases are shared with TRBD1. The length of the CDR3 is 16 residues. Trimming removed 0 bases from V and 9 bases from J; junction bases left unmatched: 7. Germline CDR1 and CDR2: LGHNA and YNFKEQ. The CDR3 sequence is CASSQDSGQGGLPQHF. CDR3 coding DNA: TGTGCCAGCAGCCAAGATTCGGGACAGGGGGGGTTGCCCCAGCATTTT.

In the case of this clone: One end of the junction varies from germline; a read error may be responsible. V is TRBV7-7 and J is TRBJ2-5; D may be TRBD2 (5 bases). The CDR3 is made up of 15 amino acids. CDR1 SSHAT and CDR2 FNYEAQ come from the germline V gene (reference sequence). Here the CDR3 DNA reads TGTGCTAGCAGCCCCGGCGGAGGCTCCCAAGAGACCCAGTACTTC. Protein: CASSPGGGSQETQYF.

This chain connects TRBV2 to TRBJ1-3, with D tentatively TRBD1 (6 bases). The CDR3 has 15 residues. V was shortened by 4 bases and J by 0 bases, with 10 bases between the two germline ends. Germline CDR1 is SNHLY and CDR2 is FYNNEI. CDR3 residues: CASSVPGASGNTIYF. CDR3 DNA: TGTGCCAGCAGTGTACCGGGGGCCTCTGGAAACACCATATATTTT.

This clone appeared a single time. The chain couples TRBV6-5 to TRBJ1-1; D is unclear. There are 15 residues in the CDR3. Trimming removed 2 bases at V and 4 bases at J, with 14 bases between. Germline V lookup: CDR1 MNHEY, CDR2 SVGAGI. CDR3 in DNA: TGTGCCAGCAGTTACGCTGTTGGGGTAAGCACTGAAGCTTTCTTT. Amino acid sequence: CASSYAVGVSTEAFF.

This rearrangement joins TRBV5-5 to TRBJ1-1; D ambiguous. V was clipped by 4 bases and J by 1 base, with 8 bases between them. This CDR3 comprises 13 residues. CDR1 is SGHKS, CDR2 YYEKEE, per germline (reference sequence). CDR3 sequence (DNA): TGTGCCAGCAGCCCCGCAGAGAACACTGAAGCTTTCTTT. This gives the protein CASSPAENTEAFF.

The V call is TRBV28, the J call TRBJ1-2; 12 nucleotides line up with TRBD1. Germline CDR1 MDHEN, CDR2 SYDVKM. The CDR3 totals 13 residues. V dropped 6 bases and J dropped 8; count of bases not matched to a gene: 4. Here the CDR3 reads CASRGQGARGYTF. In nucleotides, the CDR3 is TGTGCCAGCAGGGGACAGGGGGCGAGAGGCTACACCTTC.

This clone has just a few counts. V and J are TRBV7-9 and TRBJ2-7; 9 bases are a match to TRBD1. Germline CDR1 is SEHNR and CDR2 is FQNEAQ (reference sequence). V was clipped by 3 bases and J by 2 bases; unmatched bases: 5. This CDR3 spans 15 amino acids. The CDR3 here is CASSFGDRDTYEQYF. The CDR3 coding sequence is TGTGCCAGCAGCTTTGGGGACAGGGACACCTACGAGCAGTACTTC.

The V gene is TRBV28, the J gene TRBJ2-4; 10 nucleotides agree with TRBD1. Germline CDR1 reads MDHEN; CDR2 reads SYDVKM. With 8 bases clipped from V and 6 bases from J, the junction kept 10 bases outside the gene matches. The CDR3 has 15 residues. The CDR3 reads CASVPQDRGRNIQYF. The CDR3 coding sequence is TGTGCCAGCGTACCTCAAGACAGGGGGCGAAACATTCAGTACTTC. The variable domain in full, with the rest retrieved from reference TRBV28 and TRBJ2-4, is DVKVTQSSRYLVKRTGEKVFLECVQDMDHENMFWYRQDPGLGLRLIYFSYDVKMKEKGDIPEGYSVSREKKERFSLILESASTNQTSMYLCASVPQDRGRNIQYFGAGTRLSVL.

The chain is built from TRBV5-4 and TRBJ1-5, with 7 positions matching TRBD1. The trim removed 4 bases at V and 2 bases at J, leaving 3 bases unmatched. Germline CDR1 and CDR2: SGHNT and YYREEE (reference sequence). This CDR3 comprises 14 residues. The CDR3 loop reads CASSRQGGNQPQHF. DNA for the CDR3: TGTGCCAGCAGCCGACAGGGCGGCAATCAGCCCCAGCATTTT.

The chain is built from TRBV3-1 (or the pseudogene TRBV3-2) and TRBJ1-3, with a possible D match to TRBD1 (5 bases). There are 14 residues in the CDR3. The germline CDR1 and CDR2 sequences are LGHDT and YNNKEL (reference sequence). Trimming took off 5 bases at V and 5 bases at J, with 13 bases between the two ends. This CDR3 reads CASSWGAGRNTIYF. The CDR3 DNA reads TGTGCCAGCAGCTGGGGCGCTGGAAGAAACACCATATATTTT.

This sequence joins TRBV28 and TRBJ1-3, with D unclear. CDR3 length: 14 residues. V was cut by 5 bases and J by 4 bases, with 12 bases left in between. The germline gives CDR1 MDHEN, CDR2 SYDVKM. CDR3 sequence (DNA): TGTGCCAGCAGTCACCTTGATCCCGGAAACACCATATATTTT. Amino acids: CASSHLDPGNTIYF. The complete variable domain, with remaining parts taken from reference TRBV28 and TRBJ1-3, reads DVKVTQSSRYLVKRTGEKVFLECVQDMDHENMFWYRQDPGLGLRLIYFSYDVKMKEKGDIPEGYSVSREKKERFSLILESASTNQTSMYLCASSHLDPGNTIYFGEGSWLTVV.

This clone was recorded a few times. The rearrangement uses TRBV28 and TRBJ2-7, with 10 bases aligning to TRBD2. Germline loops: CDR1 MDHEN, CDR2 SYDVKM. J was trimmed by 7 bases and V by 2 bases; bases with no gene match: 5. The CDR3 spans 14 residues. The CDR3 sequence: CASSLASGRGEQYF. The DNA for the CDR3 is TGTGCCAGCAGTTTAGCTAGCGGGAGAGGAGAGCAGTACTTC.

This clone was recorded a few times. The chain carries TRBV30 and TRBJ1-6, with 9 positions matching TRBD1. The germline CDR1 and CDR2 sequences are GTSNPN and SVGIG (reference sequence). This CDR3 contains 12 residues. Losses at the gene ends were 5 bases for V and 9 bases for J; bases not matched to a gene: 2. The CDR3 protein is CAWWDRVSPLHF. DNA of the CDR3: TGTGCCTGGTGGGACAGGGTTTCACCCCTCCACTTT.

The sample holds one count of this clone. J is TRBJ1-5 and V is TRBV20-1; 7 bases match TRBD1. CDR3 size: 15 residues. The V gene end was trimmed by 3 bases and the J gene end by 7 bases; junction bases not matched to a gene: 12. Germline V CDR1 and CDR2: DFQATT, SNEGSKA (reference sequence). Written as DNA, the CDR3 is TGCAGTGCTAGTTTTGCCCAGGGGGATATACAGCCCCAGCATTTT. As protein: CSASFAQGDIQPQHF.

For the CDR3, the DNA is TGCGCCAGCAGCCAAGACCCGCAGGGGGAAGAGACCCAGTACTTC. Amino acid sequence: CASSQDPQGEETQYF. This chain connects TRBV4-3 to TRBJ2-5; 7 nucleotides align to TRBD1. Germline lookup yields CDR1 LGHNA and CDR2 YSLEER. The CDR3 loop spans 15 amino acids. The ends lost 0 bases at V and 3 bases at J; junction bases unmatched: 4.